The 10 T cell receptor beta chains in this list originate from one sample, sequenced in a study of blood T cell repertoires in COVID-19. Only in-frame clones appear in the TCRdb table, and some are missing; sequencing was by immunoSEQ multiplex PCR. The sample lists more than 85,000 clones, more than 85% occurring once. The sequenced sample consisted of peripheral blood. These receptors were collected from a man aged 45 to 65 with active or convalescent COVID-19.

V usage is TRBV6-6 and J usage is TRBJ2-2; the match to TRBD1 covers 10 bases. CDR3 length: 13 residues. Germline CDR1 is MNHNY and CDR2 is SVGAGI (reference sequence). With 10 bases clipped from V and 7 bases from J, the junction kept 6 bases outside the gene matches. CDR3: CATTGGVSGELFF. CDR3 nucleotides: TGTGCCACGACAGGGGGCGTGAGCGGGGAGCTGTTTTTT.

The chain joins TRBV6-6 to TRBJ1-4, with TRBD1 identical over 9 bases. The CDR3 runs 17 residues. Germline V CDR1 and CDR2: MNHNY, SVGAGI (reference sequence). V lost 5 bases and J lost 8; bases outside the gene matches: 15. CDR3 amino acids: CASSLVPGQGLGEKLFF. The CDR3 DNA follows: TGTGCCAGCAGTCTTGTCCCGGGACAGGGACTGGGGGAAAAACTGTTTTTT.

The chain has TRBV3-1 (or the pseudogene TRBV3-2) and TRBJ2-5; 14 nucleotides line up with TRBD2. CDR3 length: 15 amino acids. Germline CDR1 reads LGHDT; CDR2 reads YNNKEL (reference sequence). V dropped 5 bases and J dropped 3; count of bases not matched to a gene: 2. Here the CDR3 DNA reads TGTGCCAGCAGCTCGACTAGCGGGGGGGAAGAGACCCAGTACTTC. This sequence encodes CASSSTSGGEETQYF.

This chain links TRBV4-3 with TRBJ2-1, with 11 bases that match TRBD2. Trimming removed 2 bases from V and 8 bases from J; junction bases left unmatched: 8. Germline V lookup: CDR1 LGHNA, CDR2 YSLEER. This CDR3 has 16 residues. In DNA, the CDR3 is TGCGCCAGCAGCCAACGTCCGGGACTAGCGGATGATGAGCAGTTCTTC. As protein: CASSQRPGLADDEQFF.

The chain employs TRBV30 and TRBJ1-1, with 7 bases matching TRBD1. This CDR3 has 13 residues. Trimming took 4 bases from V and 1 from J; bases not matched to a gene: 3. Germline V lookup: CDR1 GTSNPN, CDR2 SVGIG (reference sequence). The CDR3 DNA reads TGTGCCTGGACAAGGGGGCAGAACACTGAAGCTTTCTTT. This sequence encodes CAWTRGQNTEAFF.

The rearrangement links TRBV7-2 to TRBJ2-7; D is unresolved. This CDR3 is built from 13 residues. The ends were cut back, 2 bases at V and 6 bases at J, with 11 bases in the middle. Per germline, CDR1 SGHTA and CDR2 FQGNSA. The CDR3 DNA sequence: TGTGCCAGCAGCTTACACATAACGGGCGAGCAGTACGTC. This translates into CASSLHITGEQYV.

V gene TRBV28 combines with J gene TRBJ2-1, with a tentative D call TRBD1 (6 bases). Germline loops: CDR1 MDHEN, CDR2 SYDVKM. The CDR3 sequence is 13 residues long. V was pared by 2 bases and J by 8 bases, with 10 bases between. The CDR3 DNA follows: TGTGCCAGCAGTTTACAGCACAGGGATGAGCAGTTCTTC. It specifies CASSLQHRDEQFF.

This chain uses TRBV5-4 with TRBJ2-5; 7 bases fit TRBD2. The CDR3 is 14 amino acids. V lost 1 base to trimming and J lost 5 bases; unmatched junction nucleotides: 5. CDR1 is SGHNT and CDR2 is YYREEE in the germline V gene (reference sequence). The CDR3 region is CASSLMDSGETQYF. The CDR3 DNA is TGTGCCAGCAGCTTGATGGATAGCGGGGAGACCCAGTACTTC.

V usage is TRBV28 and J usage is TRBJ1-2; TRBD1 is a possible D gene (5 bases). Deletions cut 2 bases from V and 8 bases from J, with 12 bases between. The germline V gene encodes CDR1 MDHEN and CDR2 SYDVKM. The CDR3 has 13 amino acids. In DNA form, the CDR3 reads TGTGCCAGCAGTTTAGAAGGGGTCTGGGGCTACACCTTC. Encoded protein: CASSLEGVWGYTF.

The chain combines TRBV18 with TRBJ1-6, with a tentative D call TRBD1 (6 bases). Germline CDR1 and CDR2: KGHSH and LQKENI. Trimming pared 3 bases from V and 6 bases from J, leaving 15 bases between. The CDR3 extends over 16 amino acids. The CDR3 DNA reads TGTGCCAGCTCACCGGAGGAGACAGGCTTTAATTCACCCCTCCACTTT. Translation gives CASSPEETGFNSPLHF.